This T cell receptor beta chain was obtained from a study of radiotherapy plus CTLA-4 blockade in lung cancer. Across the whole study: Disease control reached less than 40%, with objective responses in less than 20%.

V gave up 3 bases and J gave up 5 bases; unmatched junction bases: 7. The length of the CDR3 is 18 residues. CDR1 is MNHEY, CDR2 SMNVEV, per germline (reference sequence). TCRdb's table, derived via immunoSEQ multiplex PCR, lists solely in-frame clones and lacks some. This table holds 75,000 or so clones, around four fifths found once. The source of this sequence is a human donor with non-small cell lung cancer who had a complete response to radiotherapy plus ipilimumab. The chain combines TRBV27 with TRBJ2-2; the match to TRBD2 covers 15 bases. This specimen consisted of peripheral blood, obtained from a patient treated with radiotherapy plus ipilimumab. The CDR3 spells CASSFSPGLAGGTGELFF. The DNA of the CDR3 is TGTGCCAGCAGTTTTTCTCCAGGACTAGCGGGAGGGACCGGGGAGCTGTTTTTT.